This TCR beta chain originates from a study of T cell changes during pregnancy in multiple sclerosis. Sequencing used immunoSEQ multiplex PCR; TCRdb keeps in-frame clones, though not all of them. The table has approximately 90,000 clones, about 91% seen once. The CDR3 covers 14 residues. Germline V lookup: CDR1 LNHNV, CDR2 YYDKDF (reference sequence). V dropped 0 bases and J dropped 10; count of bases not matched to a gene: 7. The receptor comes from a female donor with multiple sclerosis, enrolled in a pregnancy study. The sequenced sample was peripheral blood, obtained before pregnancy. This sequence joins TRBV15 and TRBJ1-1, with 8 bases identical to TRBD1. This chain's CDR3 is CATSRDSQGAGAFF. Here the CDR3 DNA reads TGTGCCACCAGCAGAGATAGTCAGGGGGCGGGAGCTTTCTTT.